The 30 T cell receptor beta chains presented below share a single source sample, sequenced in a study of blood T cell repertoires in COVID-19. Here immunoSEQ multiplex PCR was the method, and the copy in TCRdb shows in-frame clones only, minus some. The sample records some 150,000 clones, around 88% being singletons. Source material: peripheral blood. These receptors were collected from a man aged 60 to 69 with active or convalescent COVID-19.

This chain uses TRBV7-2 with TRBJ2-1, with 7 bases fitting TRBD1. The J segment lost 4 bases and the V segment lost 6 bases, leaving 12 bases of the junction unmatched. The CDR3 contains 16 residues. In germline, CDR1 is SGHTA, CDR2 FQGNSA. The chain's CDR3 is CASSYAGTEIYNEQFF. The DNA for the CDR3 is TGTGCCAGCAGTTATGCCGGGACAGAAATATACAATGAGCAGTTCTTC.

This clone showed up just once. The chain has TRBV28 and TRBJ1-4; D is possibly TRBD1 (5 bases). Per germline, CDR1 MDHEN and CDR2 SYDVKM. CDR3 length: 17 residues. Deletions cut 1 base from V and 2 bases from J, with 14 bases between. The CDR3 sequence is CASSLYGEGRTNEKLFF. Here the CDR3 DNA reads TGTGCCAGCAGTTTATATGGGGAGGGGAGGACTAATGAAAAACTGTTTTTT. Variable domain in full (rest from reference TRBV28 and TRBJ1-4): DVKVTQSSRYLVKRTGEKVFLECVQDMDHENMFWYRQDPGLGLRLIYFSYDVKMKEKGDIPEGYSVSREKKERFSLILESASTNQTSMYLCASSLYGEGRTNEKLFFGSGTQLSVL.

V usage is TRBV7-3 and J usage is TRBJ2-3, with 13 nucleotides matching TRBD2. This CDR3 has 16 amino acids. The junction had 6 bases not matched to a gene; V was cut back by 5 bases and J by 4 bases. Germline V gene lookup returns CDR1 SGHTA and CDR2 FQGTGA. CDR3 in amino acids: CASSKTSGRIPDTQYF. The CDR3 DNA sequence: TGTGCCAGCAGCAAGACTAGCGGGAGGATCCCAGATACGCAGTATTTT.

The CDR3 spells CAWSVLGVNSPLHF. In nucleotides, the CDR3 is TGTGCCTGGAGTGTACTCGGAGTTAATTCACCCCTCCACTTT. The V and J genes are TRBV30 and TRBJ1-6; D is undetermined. The germline V and J ends were trimmed by 0 bases and 6 bases, with 9 bases remaining between them. Germline CDR1 GTSNPN, CDR2 SVGIG (reference sequence). The CDR3 is made up of 14 amino acids.

J is TRBJ2-1 and V is TRBV30; D is uncertain. Trimming removed 5 bases at V and 5 bases at J, with 10 bases between. Looked up from germline, CDR1 is GTSNPN and CDR2 is SVGIG (reference sequence). The CDR3 is made up of 12 amino acids. In DNA, the CDR3 is TGTGCCTGGGCCCCGGGTGACAATGAGCAGTTCTTC. Its translation is CAWAPGDNEQFF.

This clone occurred once. This chain connects TRBV19 to TRBJ1-5; D gene ambiguous. In germline, CDR1 is LNHDA, CDR2 SQIVND (reference sequence). Trimming pared 5 bases from V and 6 bases from J, leaving 17 bases between. The CDR3 totals 15 residues. This CDR3 reads CASSPQGSGPQPQHF. The CDR3 coding sequence is TGTGCCAGTAGTCCCCAAGGGAGCGGGCCTCAGCCCCAGCATTTT.

The chain uses TRBV7-3 and TRBJ1-1; D might be TRBD1 (5 bases). Per the germline V gene, CDR1 is SGHTA and CDR2 is FQGTGA. Between the trimmed V and J ends, which lost 1 base and 10 bases, there was a span of 19 bases. The length of the CDR3 is 15 residues. The CDR3 here is CASSLRGQGLVVAFF. The CDR3 DNA reads TGTGCCAGCAGCTTAAGGGGCCAGGGATTGGTGGTAGCTTTCTTT.

This chain links TRBV25-1 with TRBJ2-1; TRBD2 matches 9 bases. In germline, CDR1 is MGHDK, CDR2 SYGVNS. The CDR3 consists of 17 residues. The J segment lost 7 bases and the V segment lost 2 bases, leaving 12 bases of the junction unmatched. The CDR3 DNA is TGTGCCAGCAGTGAAATAGAGGGCGGGGGGGAAAAGAATGAGCAGTTCTTC. Protein: CASSEIEGGGEKNEQFF. Filled out from reference TRBV25-1 and TRBJ2-1, the complete variable domain reads EADIYQTPRYLVIGTGKKITLECSQTMGHDKMYWYQQDPGMELHLIHYSYGVNSTEKGDLSSESTVSRIRTEHFPLTLESARPSHTSQYLCASSEIEGGGEKNEQFFGPGTRLTVL.

This chain links TRBV30 with TRBJ1-2; D is uncertain. V was trimmed by 2 bases and J by 8 bases, leaving 9 bases between them. Germline loops: CDR1 GTSNPN, CDR2 SVGIG (reference sequence). The CDR3 sequence is 11 residues long. The CDR3 DNA follows: TGTGCCTGGAGTCGACCGCGGGGCTACACCTTC. It specifies CAWSRPRGYTF. Full variable domain (outside the CDR3, taken from reference TRBV30 and TRBJ1-2): SQTIHQWPATLVQPVGSPLSLECTVEGTSNPNLYWYRQAAGRGLQLLFYSVGIGQISSEVPQNLSASRPQDRQFILSSKKLLLSDSGFYLCAWSRPRGYTFGSGTRLTVV.

The chain is built from TRBV9 and TRBJ2-5; D is perhaps TRBD2 (6 bases). V gave up 0 bases and J gave up 5 bases, with 17 bases separating them. Germline values: CDR1 SGDLS, CDR2 YYNGEE. This CDR3 spans 16 amino acids. This chain's CDR3 is CASSVGNSGAGETQYF. In DNA form, the CDR3 reads TGTGCCAGCAGCGTAGGAAATAGCGGAGCCGGGGAGACCCAGTACTTC.

The rearrangement joins TRBV3-1 (or the pseudogene TRBV3-2) to TRBJ2-7; possible D gene TRBD1, 6 bases. With 0 bases removed from V and 2 bases from J, the gap between germline ends came to 11 bases. CDR1 LGHDT and CDR2 YNNKEL come from the germline V gene (reference sequence). The CDR3 spans 15 residues. Written as DNA, the CDR3 is TGTGCCAGCAGCCAAGAGGCTCAGGGGCCCTACGAGCAGTACTTC. Protein product: CASSQEAQGPYEQYF.

The chain combines TRBV4-1 with TRBJ1-2, with D perhaps matching TRBD1 (6 bases). Germline V CDR1 and CDR2: MGHRA, YSYEKL. The V end was cut by 4 bases, the J end by 4 bases, with 16 bases between. This CDR3 is 15 amino acids long. The CDR3, as DNA: TGCGCCAGCAGCCCCCGGGACCGAGGGGGCTATGGCTACACCTTC. It is translated as CASSPRDRGGYGYTF.

CDR3: CASSLSGGQTQYF. The CDR3 DNA reads as TGTGCCAGCAGTTTATCTGGGGGCCAGACCCAGTACTTC. The V and J genes are TRBV28 and TRBJ2-5, with D possibly being TRBD1 (6 bases). Trimming removed 1 base from V and 6 bases from J, with 9 bases in between. CDR3 size: 13 residues. Germline V gene sequence: CDR1 MDHEN, CDR2 SYDVKM.

The chain employs TRBV11-3 and TRBJ2-3; 7 positions match TRBD1. The CDR3 totals 16 residues. In germline, CDR1 is SGHNT, CDR2 YENEEA. The J segment lost 1 base and the V segment lost 4 bases, leaving 8 bases of the junction unmatched. The chain's CDR3 is CASSSRQGVGTDTQYF. The CDR3, as DNA: TGTGCCAGCAGCTCCCGACAGGGAGTAGGCACAGATACGCAGTATTTT.

This clone has a single count. This chain joins TRBV6-4 and TRBJ1-5, with D uncertain. The V end was cut by 4 bases, the J end by 4 bases, with 8 bases between. The CDR3 sequence is 13 residues long. Looked up from germline, CDR1 is MRHNA and CDR2 is SNTAGT. The CDR3 here is CASSVMTNQPQHF. Written as DNA, the CDR3 is TGTGCCAGCAGTGTAATGACAAATCAGCCCCAGCATTTT.

The chain is built from TRBV5-8 and TRBJ1-5, with D hard to call. The CDR3 consists of 13 residues. CDR1 and CDR2 from the germline V gene are SGHTS and YDEGEE. V lost 0 bases to trimming and J lost 6 bases, with 7 bases between them. Written as DNA, the CDR3 is TGTGCCAGCAGCTTGGAGGAGGGTCAGCCCCAGCATTTT. Its protein product is CASSLEEGQPQHF.

In its sample, this clone was seen once. The gene calls are TRBV7-2 and TRBJ2-1; 10 bases align to TRBD2. CDR1 SGHTA and CDR2 FQGNSA come from the germline V gene. CDR3 size: 14 residues. After removal of 5 bases from V and 3 bases from J, the junction contained 1 base not matched to a gene. The CDR3 is CASSPSGSYNEQFF. CDR3 bases: TGTGCCAGCAGCCCTAGCGGGAGCTACAATGAGCAGTTCTTC.

This rearrangement joins TRBV4-3 to TRBJ2-5; D gene ambiguous. Germline lookup yields CDR1 LGHNA and CDR2 YSLEER. V was pared by 3 bases and J by 1 base, with 12 bases between. The CDR3 has 15 residues. The CDR3 nucleotides are TGCGCCAGCAGCCAGGCACTTTGGGCCCAAGAGACCCAGTACTTC. The encoded protein is CASSQALWAQETQYF.

The chain is built from TRBV6-6 and TRBJ1-4; D uncertain. V was pared by 2 bases and J by 8 bases, with 12 bases between. Germline CDR1 and CDR2: MNHNY and SVGAGI (reference sequence). This CDR3 is 14 amino acids long. CDR3 sequence (DNA): TGTGCCAGCAGTTACCTGGATCGAGGGGAAAAACTGTTTTTT. Its translation is CASSYLDRGEKLFF.

This clone was seen only once. The chain carries TRBV18 and TRBJ2-1; perhaps TRBD1 as D (5 bases). V lost 3 bases, J lost 13 bases, and 16 bases lay in between. The germline gives CDR1 KGHSH, CDR2 LQKENI. There are 13 residues in the CDR3. The CDR3 loop reads CASSPSQGWEQFF. For the CDR3, the DNA is TGTGCCAGCTCACCGTCTCAGGGATGGGAACAGTTCTTC. Supplemented by reference TRBV18 and TRBJ2-1, the full variable domain reads NAGVMQNPRHLVRRRGQEARLRCSPMKGHSHVYWYRQLPEEGLKFMVYLQKENIIDESGMPKERFSAEFPKEGPSILRIQQVVRGDSAAYFCASSPSQGWEQFFGPGTRLTVL.

The genes are TRBV4-1 and TRBJ1-1; tentatively, D is TRBD1 (6 bases). The CDR3 extends over 15 amino acids. Germline assignment: CDR1 MGHRA and CDR2 YSYEKL. V dropped 1 base and J dropped 5 bases, with 14 bases sitting between them. CDR3 amino acids: CASSQGKGGGTEAFF. CDR3 DNA: TGCGCCAGCAGCCAAGGGAAAGGGGGAGGGACTGAAGCTTTCTTT.

The chain combines TRBV4-3 with TRBJ2-7; 7 bases agree with TRBD2. The CDR3 covers 15 residues. V lost 3 bases and J lost 2; bases outside the gene matches: 7. CDR1 is LGHNA, CDR2 YSLEER, per germline. This CDR3 reads CASSHSSGAPYEQYF. The CDR3 region has the DNA TGCGCCAGCAGCCACTCTAGCGGAGCCCCCTACGAGCAGTACTTC.

The CDR3 region is CASSLGQGVYEQYF. The CDR3 DNA reads TGTGCCAGCAGCTTGGGACAGGGGGTCTACGAGCAGTACTTC. This chain links TRBV5-4 with TRBJ2-7; 9 bases align to TRBD1. The V segment lost 0 bases and the J segment 3 bases; nucleotides outside the gene matches: 1. The germline V gene has CDR1 SGHNT and CDR2 YYREEE (reference sequence). This CDR3 comprises 14 residues.

This rearrangement joins TRBV28 to TRBJ1-2; D is undetermined. The germline gives CDR1 MDHEN, CDR2 SYDVKM. The CDR3 runs to 12 residues. V gave up 3 bases and J gave up 5 bases, with 7 bases separating them. The CDR3 sequence: CASSLTGYGYTF. CDR3 nucleotide sequence: TGTGCCAGCAGTTTGACGGGTTATGGCTACACCTTC.

The V gene is TRBV25-1, the J gene TRBJ2-1, with 7 bases aligning to TRBD2. Germline trimming cut 3 bases from V and 9 bases from J; bases unmatched to any gene: 8. CDR1 and CDR2 (germline): MGHDK, SYGVNS. This CDR3 has 14 amino acids. The CDR3 loop reads CASSDWEAGFEQFF. The CDR3 DNA is TGTGCCAGCAGTGATTGGGAAGCGGGATTTGAGCAGTTCTTC.

This clone was picked up one time. The chain recombines TRBV5-1 with TRBJ2-5; D is perhaps TRBD1 (6 bases). Germline lookup yields CDR1 SGHRS and CDR2 YFSETQ. The germline V and J ends were trimmed by 0 bases and 4 bases, with 13 bases remaining between them. There are 15 residues in the CDR3. The CDR3 reads CASSLAGSGAETQYF. CDR3 nucleotides: TGCGCCAGCAGCTTGGCCGGTTCAGGGGCAGAGACCCAGTACTTC.

A few counts support this clone. V and J are TRBV12-3 or TRBV12-4 and TRBJ1-3, with 7 bases fitting TRBD1. V lost 5 bases and J lost 8; bases outside the gene matches: 6. The CDR3 length is 13 residues. The CDR3 is CASSRDRTDTIYF. The CDR3 DNA follows: TGTGCCAGCAGTAGGGACAGAACGGACACCATATATTTT.

The J gene is TRBJ2-2, the V gene TRBV7-6; D is unresolved. CDR1 and CDR2 (germline): SGHVS, FNYEAQ. The CDR3 covers 13 residues. The V end lost 4 bases, the J end lost 8 bases, and 11 bases lay between the germline ends. The CDR3 is CASSSGLGGELFF. The DNA for the CDR3 is TGTGCCAGCAGCTCCGGTCTTGGTGGGGAGCTGTTTTTT.

The chain is built from TRBV5-1 and TRBJ2-5, with a weak D call TRBD2 (5 bases). V gave up 4 bases and J gave up 7 bases, with 17 bases separating them. CDR1 is SGHRS, CDR2 YFSETQ, per germline. This CDR3 region has 14 residues. CDR3: CASSKGVLRGTQYF. The CDR3 DNA follows: TGCGCCAGCAGCAAGGGAGTTCTCCGAGGGACCCAGTACTTC.

The chain employs TRBV7-9 and TRBJ2-7; TRBD2 might be the D (7 bases). The CDR3 is 16 amino acids. The V gene lost 6 bases and the J gene lost 3 bases, with 21 bases spanning the gap. Germline loops: CDR1 SEHNR, CDR2 FQNEAQ (reference sequence). The CDR3 nucleotides read TGTGCCAGCAGTCCCGGCAGGGGAGCGGGGAGCTACGAGCAGTACTTC. Amino acid sequence: CASSPGRGAGSYEQYF.